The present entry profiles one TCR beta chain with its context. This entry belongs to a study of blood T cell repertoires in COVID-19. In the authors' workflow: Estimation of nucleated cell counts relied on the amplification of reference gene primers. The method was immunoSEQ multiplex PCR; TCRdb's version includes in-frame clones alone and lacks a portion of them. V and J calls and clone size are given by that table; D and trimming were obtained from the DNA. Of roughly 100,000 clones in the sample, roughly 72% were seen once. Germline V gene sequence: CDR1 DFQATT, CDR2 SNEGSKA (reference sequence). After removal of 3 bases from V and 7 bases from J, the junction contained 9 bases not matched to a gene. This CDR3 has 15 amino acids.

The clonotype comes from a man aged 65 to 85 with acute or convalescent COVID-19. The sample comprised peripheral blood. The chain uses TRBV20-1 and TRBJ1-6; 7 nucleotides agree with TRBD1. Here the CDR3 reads CSASDAGGRNSPLHF. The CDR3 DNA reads TGCAGTGCTAGTGACGCAGGGGGAAGGAATTCACCCCTCCACTTT.